This TCR beta chain was observed in a study of blood T cell repertoires in COVID-19. About the study: Acute-phase and convalescent COVID-19 samples originated in the United States, Italy and Spain. T cells, B-cell-depleted T cells, or PBMCs supplied cDNA or gDNA.

In the original workflow: Reference gene primer amplification gave nucleated cell count estimates. Here immunoSEQ multiplex PCR was the method, and the copy in TCRdb shows in-frame clones only, minus some. The V and J calls and clone size were taken over from that table, and D and trimming were inferred from the DNA. The repertoire holds around 250,000 clones, with over 70% as singletons. Per germline, CDR1 LNHDA and CDR2 SQIVND (reference sequence). CDR3 length: 13 amino acids. V lost 4 bases, J lost 5 bases, and 11 bases lay in between. The receptor comes from a man aged 80 or over with acute or convalescent COVID-19. V gene TRBV19 combines with J gene TRBJ1-1; D is undetermined. The sequenced sample was peripheral blood. CDR3 region: CASSSLRGTEAFF. Written as DNA, the CDR3 is TGTGCCAGTAGTAGCCTTCGGGGAACTGAAGCTTTCTTT.